Below, 31 T cell receptor beta chains from the same sample are listed, as sequenced in a study of blood T cell repertoires in COVID-19. TCRdb keeps only in-frame clones here, not all; method: immunoSEQ multiplex PCR. Among about 97,000 clones, approximately 90% were seen once, and the ten largest hold 17%. Input material: peripheral blood. These receptors all come from a man aged 50 to 59 with acute or convalescent COVID-19.

The chain links TRBV6-5 to TRBJ1-6; D remains ambiguous. This CDR3 is 15 amino acids long. Trimming took 0 bases from V and 7 from J, leaving 10 bases between them. Germline V CDR1 and CDR2: MNHEY, SVGAGI. The CDR3 reads CASSYSRRPNSPLHF. CDR3 DNA: TGTGCCAGCAGTTACTCGAGGAGGCCAAATTCACCCCTCCACTTT.

The V gene is TRBV19, the J gene TRBJ1-1; D call uncertain. Germline CDR1 is LNHDA and CDR2 is SQIVND (reference sequence). Trimming cost V 5 bases and J 4 bases, with 20 bases left between them. The CDR3 runs to 16 residues. The chain's CDR3 is CASSFERGGLGTEAFF. As DNA, the CDR3 is TGTGCCAGTAGTTTTGAACGAGGCGGACTGGGCACTGAAGCTTTCTTT.

CDR3 bases: TGTGCCAGCAGCCAAGGAAACCCGGGACATAAAACAGATACGCAGTATTTT. Protein product: CASSQGNPGHKTDTQYF. This chain uses TRBV14 with TRBJ2-3; a possible D gene is TRBD1 (6 bases). The CDR3 totals 17 residues. With 1 base removed from V and 3 bases from J, the gap between germline ends came to 17 bases. Germline V gene data show CDR1 as SGHDN and CDR2 as FVKESK.

This clone has more than one count but fewer than ten. The chain has TRBV4-2 and TRBJ2-3; 11 bases match TRBD2. The CDR3 sequence is 15 residues long. Looked up from germline, CDR1 is LGHNA and CDR2 is YNFKEQ. Trimming took 1 base from V and 4 from J; bases not matched to a gene: 1. The CDR3 nucleotides are TGTGCCAGCAGCCAAGTAGCGGGAGGGTCAGATACGCAGTATTTT. It specifies CASSQVAGGSDTQYF.

This rearrangement joins TRBV2 to TRBJ1-1; the match to TRBD1 covers 10 bases. With V trimmed by 8 bases and J by 7 bases, 1 base remained unmatched. Germline assignment: CDR1 SNHLY and CDR2 FYNNEI. CDR3 length equals 11 residues. CDR3 in DNA: TGTGCCAGCGGGACAGGGGATGAAGCTTTCTTT. It yields the protein CASGTGDEAFF.

CDR3 nucleotide sequence: TGTGCCAGCAGCTTGGCCGGAGGTAGAGCCTACGAGCAGTACTTC. As protein: CASSLAGGRAYEQYF. V gene TRBV5-4 combines with J gene TRBJ2-7, with D tentatively TRBD2 (5 bases). There are 15 residues in the CDR3. Per the germline V gene, CDR1 is SGHNT and CDR2 is YYREEE (reference sequence). V was clipped by 0 bases and J by 2 bases, with 12 bases between them.

On this clone itself: One end of the junction varies from germline; a read error may be responsible. This sequence joins TRBV19 and TRBJ1-5; D not certain. Per the germline V gene, CDR1 is LNHDA and CDR2 is SQIVND (reference sequence). This CDR3 comprises 11 residues. The CDR3 protein is CASSSRDSLSF. CDR3 sequence (DNA): TGTGCCAGTAGTTCCCGCGATAGCCTCTCTTTT.

In this sample, this clone turned up a few times. This chain links TRBV24-1 with TRBJ2-3, with 9 positions matching TRBD1. CDR1 KGHDR and CDR2 SFDVKD come from the germline V gene. CDR3 length: 14 residues. Losses at the gene ends were 4 bases for V and 3 bases for J; bases not matched to a gene: 1. Here the CDR3 DNA reads TGTGCCACCAGTGAGACAGGGGGGACAGATACGCAGTATTTT. Its translation is CATSETGGTDTQYF.

The table lists this clone with a count of one. The rearrangement links TRBV6-2 or TRBV6-3 to TRBJ2-4; no clear D. Between the trimmed V and J ends, which lost 0 bases and 0 bases, there was a span of 9 bases. CDR3 size: 16 residues. CDR1 and CDR2 from the germline V gene are MNHEY and SVGEGT. CDR3 sequence reads: CASSYSSGLAKNIQYF. CDR3 nucleotide sequence: TGTGCCAGCAGTTACTCGTCAGGTCTAGCCAAAAACATTCAGTACTTC.

J is TRBJ2-1 and V is TRBV15; 7 bases fit TRBD1. V trimming: 0 bases; J trimming: 4 bases; junction bases outside the gene matches: 15. The CDR3 length is 19 residues. The germline V gene encodes CDR1 LNHNV and CDR2 YYDKDF (reference sequence). The CDR3 loop reads CATSRDNLSPGQFYNEQFF. CDR3 nucleotides: TGTGCCACCAGCAGAGATAACCTATCCCCGGGACAGTTTTACAATGAGCAGTTCTTC.

The chain couples TRBV7-9 to TRBJ2-7, with 7 positions matching TRBD2. The germline gives CDR1 SEHNR, CDR2 FQNEAQ (reference sequence). V lost 1 base, J lost 4 bases, and 10 bases stayed unmatched. This CDR3 is built from 16 residues. CDR3 nucleotides: TGTGCCAGCAGCTTAGGTAGCGGGCCGCCTTTGTACGAGCAGTACTTC. Translation: CASSLGSGPPLYEQYF. The variable domain in full, completed from reference TRBV7-9 and TRBJ2-7, reads DTGVSQNPRHKITKRGQNVTFRCDPISEHNRLYWYRQTLGQGPEFLTYFQNEAQLEKSRLLSDRFSAERPKGSFSTLEIQRTEQGDSAMYLCASSLGSGPPLYEQYFGPGTRLTVT.

J is TRBJ2-1 and V is TRBV7-2; 7 bases line up with TRBD1. The ends lost 1 base at V and 6 bases at J; junction bases unmatched: 3. Germline CDR1 is SGHTA and CDR2 is FQGNSA. The CDR3 is made up of 14 amino acids. The CDR3 bases are TGTGCCAGCAGCTTAGGGACAGGCTCCAATGAGCAGTTCTTC. Its protein product is CASSLGTGSNEQFF.

This clone has just one count. The chain links TRBV27 to TRBJ1-6; 10 positions match TRBD1. From germline, CDR1 is MNHEY and CDR2 SMNVEV (reference sequence). V lost 8 bases and J lost 10; bases outside the gene matches: 11. This CDR3 contains 15 residues. Here the CDR3 DNA reads TGTGCCAGCGGGACAGGGGCGGTGGGTTTGTCACCCCTCCACTTT. It encodes CASGTGAVGLSPLHF.

This chain joins TRBV12-5 and TRBJ2-7, with TRBD1 matching over 8 bases. The CDR3 totals 15 residues. Germline CDR1 is LGHNT and CDR2 is FRNRAP. Unmatched junction bases numbered 5, after V lost 1 base and J lost 3 bases. CDR3 in DNA: TGTGCTAGTGGTTTGGGACGGACAGGGAACTACGAGCAGTACTTC. Translated, it gives CASGLGRTGNYEQYF.

V is TRBV28 and J is TRBJ1-2; D possibly corresponds to TRBD1 (5 bases). Per germline, CDR1 MDHEN and CDR2 SYDVKM. V dropped 3 bases and J dropped 0 bases, with 17 bases sitting between them. The CDR3 covers 17 residues. The CDR3 here is CASSFLSKGLANYGYTF. CDR3 nucleotide sequence: TGTGCCAGCAGTTTTCTTAGTAAGGGGTTAGCTAACTATGGCTACACCTTC.

J is TRBJ2-5 and V is TRBV7-7, with 10 bases that match TRBD1. The V gene end was trimmed by 3 bases and the J gene end by 4 bases; junction bases not matched to a gene: 8. This CDR3 is built from 16 residues. Per the germline V gene, CDR1 is SSHAT and CDR2 is FNYEAQ (reference sequence). The CDR3 protein is CASSFSWDRGRETQYF. In DNA form, the CDR3 reads TGTGCCAGCAGCTTCTCCTGGGACAGGGGAAGAGAGACCCAGTACTTC.

The chain uses TRBV2 and TRBJ1-1; D not resolved. From germline, CDR1 is SNHLY and CDR2 FYNNEI. Trimming took off 1 base at V and 4 bases at J, with 7 bases between the two ends. This CDR3 has 13 amino acids. The CDR3 region is CASSEGEITEAFF. For the CDR3, the DNA is TGTGCCAGCAGTGAAGGCGAAATCACTGAAGCTTTCTTT.

The chain combines TRBV5-4 with TRBJ2-5; TRBD2 is a possible D gene (7 bases). Germline V gene sequence: CDR1 SGHNT, CDR2 YYREEE (reference sequence). V dropped 5 bases and J dropped 9 bases, with 26 bases sitting between them. The CDR3 has 16 residues. CDR3 sequence reads: CASSGPVRGAISPQYF. The CDR3 DNA sequence: TGTGCCAGCAGTGGCCCGGTACGGGGGGCTATTTCGCCCCAGTACTTC.

V gene TRBV18 combines with J gene TRBJ1-5, with D uncertain. The CDR3 contains 15 residues. V lost 5 bases, J lost 1 base, and 12 bases lay in between. The germline V gene has CDR1 KGHSH and CDR2 LQKENI. The CDR3 nucleotides read TGTGCCAGCTCAATGGGCTCGGGGAGCAATCAGCCCCAGCATTTT. This translates into CASSMGSGSNQPQHF.

The chain joins TRBV5-4 to TRBJ2-5, with D possibly being TRBD2 (6 bases). The ends were cut back, 4 bases at V and 4 bases at J, with 14 bases in the middle. This CDR3 region has 14 residues. Germline assignment: CDR1 SGHNT and CDR2 YYREEE (reference sequence). The CDR3 protein is CASSPRGGTETQYF. CDR3 bases: TGTGCCAGCAGCCCGCGCGGAGGGACAGAGACCCAGTACTTC.

This clone was counted a few times. The J gene is TRBJ2-4, the V gene TRBV5-1; possibly TRBD1 for D (6 bases). The germline CDR1 and CDR2 sequences are SGHRS and YFSETQ. V dropped 0 bases and J dropped 2 bases, with 6 bases sitting between them. The length of the CDR3 is 14 residues. In nucleotides, the CDR3 is TGCGCCAGCAGCTTGGGGGGGCCCAAAAACATTCAGTACTTC. Residues: CASSLGGPKNIQYF.

The chain links TRBV5-1 to TRBJ1-1, with D perhaps matching TRBD1 (6 bases). The ends were cut back, 5 bases at V and 1 base at J, with 9 bases in the middle. This CDR3 is 13 amino acids long. Germline CDR1 SGHRS, CDR2 YFSETQ. The CDR3 DNA sequence: TGCGCCAGCAGTAAGACAGGGAACACTGAAGCTTTCTTT. Translating it yields CASSKTGNTEAFF.

The chain is built from TRBV27 and TRBJ2-1, with a tentative D call TRBD1 (5 bases). The CDR3 has 15 amino acids. Germline V gene data show CDR1 as MNHEY and CDR2 as SMNVEV (reference sequence). Trimming removed 3 bases from V and 4 bases from J, with 13 bases in between. CDR3 amino acids: CASSLRLGRYNEQFF. The CDR3 bases are TGTGCCAGCAGTTTGAGGCTGGGGCGGTACAATGAGCAGTTCTTC.

The chain recombines TRBV7-6 with TRBJ1-4; 10 positions match TRBD1. After removal of 2 bases from V and 0 bases from J, the junction contained 6 bases not matched to a gene. Germline-derived CDR1 and CDR2 are SGHVS and FNYEAQ. This CDR3 region has 18 residues. The CDR3 DNA follows: TGTGCCAGCAGCTTATCGTGGGGGACAGGGGCAACTAATGAAAAACTGTTTTTT. This encodes CASSLSWGTGATNEKLFF.

This rearrangement joins TRBV6-6 to TRBJ1-6; a weak D match, TRBD1 (5 bases). V lost 2 bases and J lost 10, with 9 bases in between. The CDR3 contains 13 residues. Germline V gene sequence: CDR1 MNHNY, CDR2 SVGAGI (reference sequence). CDR3 region: CASSYGAGSPLHF. In DNA form, the CDR3 reads TGTGCCAGCAGTTACGGGGCGGGATCACCCCTCCACTTT.

In this sample, this clone turned up once. Different DNA sequences within this sample yield the same CDR3. The chain is built from TRBV9 and TRBJ1-6, with TRBD1 matching over 10 bases. After removal of 7 bases from V and 7 bases from J, the junction contained 8 bases not matched to a gene. The CDR3 runs to 15 residues. Germline CDR1 reads SGDLS; CDR2 reads YYNGEE. The CDR3 DNA follows: TGTGCCAGCTCTTCCGGGACAGGGGCAAATTCACCCCTCCACTTT. Translated, it gives CASSSGTGANSPLHF.

The rearrangement joins TRBV20-1 to TRBJ2-3, with a possible D match to TRBD2 (6 bases). The germline V gene encodes CDR1 DFQATT and CDR2 SNEGSKA (reference sequence). Trimming took off 6 bases at V and 11 bases at J, with 12 bases between the two ends. There are 10 residues in the CDR3. CDR3 nucleotide sequence: TGCAGTGCCAGACTAGGAGGGCAGTATTTT. It encodes CSARLGGQYF.

Only one count was recorded for this clone. The chain couples TRBV2 to TRBJ2-2; D is perhaps TRBD2 (5 bases). CDR3 length: 14 residues. Germline V gene lookup returns CDR1 SNHLY and CDR2 FYNNEI. Trimming stripped 8 bases from V and 7 bases from J, with 17 bases between. CDR3 bases: TGTGCCAGCGCCCACTTAACAGAGGGCGGGGAGCTGTTTTTT. Translated: CASAHLTEGGELFF.

The genes are TRBV2 and TRBJ1-2; D possibly corresponds to TRBD1 (5 bases). Germline V lookup: CDR1 SNHLY, CDR2 FYNNEI. The CDR3 is 12 residues long. V was trimmed by 6 bases and J by 2 bases, leaving 7 bases between them. CDR3 sequence: CASRRQNYGYTF. CDR3 DNA: TGTGCCAGCAGGCGACAGAACTATGGCTACACCTTC.

The chain has TRBV7-8 and TRBJ1-2, with D possibly TRBD1 on 5 matching bases. Germline assignment: CDR1 SGHVS and CDR2 FQNEAQ. The CDR3 runs to 14 residues. The V gene lost 0 bases and the J gene lost 4 bases, with 9 bases spanning the gap. The CDR3 is CASSLAQGGYGYTF. In DNA form, the CDR3 reads TGTGCCAGCAGCTTAGCCCAGGGAGGCTATGGCTACACCTTC.

This clone was observed a handful of times. Distinct nucleotide sequences in the sample also encode this CDR3. The rearrangement joins TRBV19 to TRBJ1-3; 10 positions match TRBD1. CDR3 size: 16 residues. Looked up from germline, CDR1 is LNHDA and CDR2 is SQIVND (reference sequence). V dropped 3 bases and J dropped 1; count of bases not matched to a gene: 3. CDR3 sequence: CASSIRTGGSGNTIYF. In nucleotides, the CDR3 is TGTGCCAGTAGTATTAGGACAGGGGGATCTGGAAACACCATATATTTT. The full variable domain, with the rest looked up from reference TRBV19 and TRBJ1-3, is DGGITQSPKYLFRKEGQNVTLSCEQNLNHDAMYWYRQDPGQGLRLIYYSQIVNDFQKGDIAEGYSVSREKKESFPLTVTSAQKNPTAFYLCASSIRTGGSGNTIYFGEGSWLTVV.